Below are 18 T cell receptor beta chains sequenced from a single sample in a study of blood T cell repertoires in COVID-19. Profiled with immunoSEQ multiplex PCR; TCRdb holds only in-frame clones, not every one. The sample lists fewer than 40,000 clones, roughly nine tenths occurring once. Material: peripheral blood. These receptors all come from a man older than 75 with acute or convalescent COVID-19.

The genes are TRBV7-2 and TRBJ1-1; 7 nucleotides align to TRBD1. This CDR3 is built from 13 residues. Germline assignment: CDR1 SGHTA and CDR2 FQGNSA. The V and J ends lost 5 bases and 8 bases, in that order; junction bases with no gene match: 8. The CDR3 region is CASSPGTVQEAFF. DNA for the CDR3: TGTGCCAGCAGCCCAGGGACAGTACAGGAAGCTTTCTTT.

The chain links TRBV18 to TRBJ1-5, with 8 bases identical to TRBD1. Per germline, CDR1 KGHSH and CDR2 LQKENI. CDR3 length: 15 amino acids. V trimming: 2 bases; J trimming: 0 bases; junction bases outside the gene matches: 0. In DNA, the CDR3 is TGTGCCAGCTCACCAGGGACAGGTAGCAATCAGCCCCAGCATTTT. The encoded protein is CASSPGTGSNQPQHF.

This clone has just a few counts. The chain couples TRBV5-4 to TRBJ2-2; 8 bases are shared with TRBD1. The CDR3 has 15 amino acids. CDR1 and CDR2 from the germline V gene are SGHNT and YYREEE (reference sequence). Trimming removed 1 base from V and 5 bases from J; junction bases left unmatched: 4. The CDR3 spells CASSLYRGLTGELFF. The DNA of the CDR3 is TGTGCCAGCAGCTTGTACAGGGGGTTGACCGGGGAGCTGTTTTTT.

The V call is TRBV7-2, the J call TRBJ1-3; 9 bases match TRBD1. Per the germline V gene, CDR1 is SGHTA and CDR2 is FQGNSA. This CDR3 comprises 16 residues. V shed 5 bases and J 0 bases; nucleotides not matched to a gene: 5. CDR3 DNA: TGTGCCAGCAGCCTAGGACAGGGGCTCTCTGGAAACACCATATATTTT. Translated, it gives CASSLGQGLSGNTIYF.

This chain joins TRBV27 and TRBJ2-1; no reliable D call. The germline V gene encodes CDR1 MNHEY and CDR2 SMNVEV (reference sequence). The ends were cut back, 1 base at V and 0 bases at J, with 10 bases in the middle. CDR3 length: 16 residues. CDR3: CASSLWSGSSYNEQFF. CDR3 coding DNA: TGTGCCAGCAGTTTATGGTCAGGTAGCTCCTACAATGAGCAGTTCTTC.

The chain has TRBV5-4 and TRBJ2-5, with 11 bases matching TRBD2. Trimming at V came to 4 bases and at J to 4 bases, leaving 9 bases not matched to a gene. CDR3 length: 16 amino acids. Looked up from germline, CDR1 is SGHNT and CDR2 is YYREEE (reference sequence). CDR3 residues: CASSPQLAGAAETQYF. CDR3 nucleotides: TGTGCCAGCAGCCCTCAACTAGCGGGAGCGGCAGAGACCCAGTACTTC.

The rearrangement uses TRBV28 and TRBJ2-7; 7 bases map to TRBD2. The V gene's germline CDR1 is MDHEN and CDR2 SYDVKM. The CDR3 has 13 amino acids. The V segment lost 3 bases and the J segment 3 bases; nucleotides outside the gene matches: 2. This CDR3 reads CASSLAGVYEQYF. In DNA form, the CDR3 reads TGTGCCAGCAGTTTGGCGGGGGTCTACGAGCAGTACTTC.

This rearrangement joins TRBV10-2 to TRBJ2-6; D not resolved. Looked up from germline, CDR1 is WSHSY and CDR2 is SAAADI. The CDR3 spans 13 residues. Trimming shortened V by 6 bases and J by 0 bases, and 3 bases separated the two germline ends. CDR3 nucleotide sequence: TGCGCCAGCAGCATCTCTGGGGCCAACGTCCTGACTTTC. As protein: CASSISGANVLTF.

V is TRBV3-1 (or the pseudogene TRBV3-2) and J is TRBJ2-7; the match to TRBD2 covers 12 bases. Looked up from germline, CDR1 is LGHDT and CDR2 is YNNKEL (reference sequence). The trim removed 1 base at V and 4 bases at J, leaving 11 bases unmatched. This CDR3 comprises 18 residues. CDR3 coding DNA: TGTGCCAGCAGCCAAGGGGGACGGTCAGGACTAGCGGGATACGAGCAGTACTTC. Its translation: CASSQGGRSGLAGYEQYF.

The chain carries TRBV6-5 and TRBJ2-3, with 7 bases matching TRBD2. Per the germline V gene, CDR1 is MNHEY and CDR2 is SVGAGI. The CDR3 is made up of 15 amino acids. Germline trimming cut 6 bases from V and 6 bases from J; bases unmatched to any gene: 12. This CDR3 is CASSRTREPSDTQYF. The DNA for the CDR3 is TGTGCCAGCAGCCGGACGCGGGAGCCCTCGGATACGCAGTATTTT.

This rearrangement joins TRBV3-1 (or the pseudogene TRBV3-2) to TRBJ2-7, with TRBD1 matching 10 bases. This CDR3 has 14 amino acids. The V gene end was trimmed by 7 bases and the J gene end by 5 bases; junction bases not matched to a gene: 8. Per the germline V gene, CDR1 is LGHDT and CDR2 is YNNKEL (reference sequence). CDR3 sequence reads: CASKSTGGNHEQYF. DNA of the CDR3: TGTGCCAGCAAATCGACAGGGGGCAATCACGAGCAGTACTTC.

The chain has TRBV19 and TRBJ2-3, with D perhaps matching TRBD2 (5 bases). CDR1 is LNHDA and CDR2 is SQIVND in the germline V gene (reference sequence). With 3 bases removed from V and 6 bases from J, the gap between germline ends came to 16 bases. CDR3 size: 15 residues. The CDR3 DNA sequence: TGTGCCAGTAGTATTTTTCCGGGGAGACCCGATACGCAGTATTTT. It codes for CASSIFPGRPDTQYF.

This chain uses TRBV6-5 with TRBJ2-7; 7 bases are a match to TRBD1. Germline values: CDR1 MNHEY, CDR2 SVGAGI. V shed 6 bases, J shed 9 bases, and the junction held 14 bases outside the gene matches. CDR3 length: 14 residues. The CDR3 nucleotides are TGTGCCAGCAGGGTAACAGGGGACCCTTCCGGGCAGTACTTC. Translation: CASRVTGDPSGQYF.

The V and J genes are TRBV29-1 and TRBJ1-5; 10 bases match TRBD1. Germline CDR1 is SQVTM and CDR2 is ANQGSEA. CDR3 length: 13 residues. V dropped 5 bases and J dropped 5; count of bases not matched to a gene: 3. The CDR3 DNA follows: TGCAGCGTTCTTGGACAGGGGGATCAGCCCCAGCATTTT. It encodes CSVLGQGDQPQHF.

The chain joins TRBV12-5 to TRBJ1-5; D perhaps matches TRBD1 (6 bases). Trimming removed 7 bases at V and 0 bases at J, with 10 bases between. The CDR3 runs 14 residues. The germline CDR1 and CDR2 sequences are LGHNT and FRNRAP. The chain's CDR3 is CASEGGHSNQPQHF. CDR3 DNA: TGTGCTAGTGAAGGGGGACATAGCAATCAGCCCCAGCATTTT.

The genes are TRBV25-1 and TRBJ2-3; 9 bases align to TRBD1. With V trimmed by 3 bases and J by 4 bases, 8 bases remained unmatched. The CDR3 has 16 residues. Germline CDR1 MGHDK, CDR2 SYGVNS. CDR3 loop: CASSEPGQGLADTQYF. The CDR3 DNA sequence: TGTGCCAGCAGTGAGCCGGGACAGGGTTTGGCAGATACGCAGTATTTT.

This chain links TRBV5-1 with TRBJ1-1, with D unresolved. Looked up from germline, CDR1 is SGHRS and CDR2 is YFSETQ. V was clipped by 7 bases and J by 4 bases, with 17 bases between them. The CDR3 extends over 14 amino acids. The CDR3 nucleotides read TGCGCCAGCCGGGATGGAGGGTTTAGCACTGAAGCTTTCTTT. It specifies CASRDGGFSTEAFF. Drawing the rest from reference TRBV5-1 and TRBJ1-1, the complete variable domain is KAGVTQTPRYLIKTRGQQVTLSCSPISGHRSVSWYQQTPGQGLQFLFEYFSETQRNKGNFPGRFSGRQFSNSRSEMNVSTLELGDSALYLCASRDGGFSTEAFFGQGTRLTVV.

The V gene is TRBV5-1, the J gene TRBJ1-2; D is unresolved. There are 12 residues in the CDR3. Looked up from germline, CDR1 is SGHRS and CDR2 is YFSETQ. Trimming shortened V by 6 bases and J by 4 bases, and 10 bases separated the two germline ends. In DNA form, the CDR3 reads TGCGCCAGCACGGACTCCTTCTATGGCTACACCTTC. Protein: CASTDSFYGYTF. The full variable domain, rest sourced from reference TRBV5-1 and TRBJ1-2, is KAGVTQTPRYLIKTRGQQVTLSCSPISGHRSVSWYQQTPGQGLQFLFEYFSETQRNKGNFPGRFSGRQFSNSRSEMNVSTLELGDSALYLCASTDSFYGYTFGSGTRLTVV.